This entry lists 25 T cell receptor beta chains sequenced from one sample in a study of identifying expanded T cells in peripheral blood. TCRdb's table, derived via immunoSEQ multiplex PCR, lists solely in-frame clones and lacks some. The sample comprises about 84,000 clones, about 90% of which are singletons, and approximately 5.6% rests with the top ten. Material for sequencing was blood. The source of these receptors is a person between 18 and 75 years old in good health.

The chain links TRBV7-9 to TRBJ1-2; the match to TRBD1 covers 7 bases. V gave up 3 bases and J gave up 2 bases; unmatched junction bases: 6. The CDR3 is made up of 15 amino acids. From germline, CDR1 is SEHNR and CDR2 FQNEAQ (reference sequence). The CDR3 reads CASSFATTGNYGYTF. Written as DNA, the CDR3 is TGTGCCAGCAGCTTCGCGACGACAGGGAACTATGGCTACACCTTC.

This clone has more than one count but fewer than ten. The rearrangement uses TRBV18 and TRBJ1-6; possibly TRBD1 for D (5 bases). From germline, CDR1 is KGHSH and CDR2 LQKENI. The CDR3 totals 16 residues. Trimming took off 6 bases at V and 7 bases at J, with 19 bases between the two ends. The CDR3 DNA reads as TGTGCCAGCTCTCGGGGAGGGATTGACAGCAATTCACCCCTCCACTTT. Translation: CASSRGGIDSNSPLHF.

The V gene is TRBV18, the J gene TRBJ1-1, with 7 bases fitting TRBD1. The CDR3 length is 16 residues. Germline V gene lookup returns CDR1 KGHSH and CDR2 LQKENI. V lost 6 bases and J lost 1; bases outside the gene matches: 11. CDR3 in DNA: TGTGCCAGCTCGCTACAGGGGTTTGGGGGGAACACTGAAGCTTTCTTT. This sequence encodes CASSLQGFGGNTEAFF.

V is TRBV5-1 and J is TRBJ1-1; D uncertain. Trimming removed 6 bases from V and 0 bases from J, with 21 bases in between. CDR3 length: 17 amino acids. Germline V gives CDR1 SGHRS, CDR2 YFSETQ. The CDR3 spells CASMSSDGESMNTEAFF. CDR3 coding DNA: TGCGCCAGCATGAGTAGTGACGGCGAGTCAATGAACACTGAAGCTTTCTTT. The entire variable domain, with the rest obtained from reference TRBV5-1 and TRBJ1-1, is as follows: KAGVTQTPRYLIKTRGQQVTLSCSPISGHRSVSWYQQTPGQGLQFLFEYFSETQRNKGNFPGRFSGRQFSNSRSEMNVSTLELGDSALYLCASMSSDGESMNTEAFFGQGTRLTVV.

The V call is TRBV2, the J call TRBJ2-7; 9 nucleotides agree with TRBD1. V shed 5 bases and J 5 bases; nucleotides not matched to a gene: 4. The CDR3 sequence is 13 residues long. Germline lookup yields CDR1 SNHLY and CDR2 FYNNEI. CDR3 nucleotides: TGTGCCAGCAGTTTGGACAGGGGCAACGAGCAGTACTTC. Amino acid sequence: CASSLDRGNEQYF.

This clone has a handful of counts. CDR3 region: CASSDRTGNEQYF. As DNA, the CDR3 is TGTGCCAGCAGTGATAGGACAGGGAACGAGCAGTACTTC. V and J are TRBV25-1 and TRBJ2-7; 8 bases line up with TRBD1. Unmatched junction bases numbered 3, after V lost 3 bases and J lost 5 bases. The CDR3 consists of 13 residues. The germline V gene encodes CDR1 MGHDK and CDR2 SYGVNS.

Concerning this clone: Relative to the germline gene, one junction end is altered; a read error may explain this. Other nucleotide sequences from this sample produce the same CDR3. The J gene is TRBJ1-6, the V gene TRBV7-3; D not resolved. The CDR3 consists of 12 residues. The V gene's germline CDR1 is SGHTA and CDR2 FQGTGA. The CDR3 nucleotides are TGTGCCAGCAGCTTCTATAACTCACCCCTCCACTTT. This encodes CASSFYNSPLHF.

The chain employs TRBV18 and TRBJ1-3; D not resolved. Trimming cost V 0 bases and J 4 bases, with 10 bases left between them. The CDR3 length is 15 residues. Germline lookup yields CDR1 KGHSH and CDR2 LQKENI. The CDR3 DNA sequence: TGTGCCAGCTCACCACCGGTGGGCCCGGGAAACACCATATATTTT. Amino acids: CASSPPVGPGNTIYF.

This chain links TRBV11-2 with TRBJ2-3; weak D call: TRBD2 (6 bases). CDR1 and CDR2 from the germline V gene are SGHAT and FQNNGV. The CDR3 is 14 amino acids. V was pared by 3 bases and J by 4 bases, with 11 bases between. CDR3 sequence reads: CASSLNWGADTQYF. DNA for the CDR3: TGTGCCAGCAGCTTGAACTGGGGGGCAGATACGCAGTATTTT.

This rearrangement joins TRBV4-1 to TRBJ2-7; D is ambiguous. The CDR3 is 20 amino acids. From germline, CDR1 is MGHRA and CDR2 YSYEKL. V dropped 3 bases and J dropped 2 bases, with 29 bases sitting between them. CDR3 DNA sequence: TGCGCCAGCAGCCACCCGACAAGGGCCCAAGGATCGGACCGAACCTACGAGCAGTACTTC. Its protein product is CASSHPTRAQGSDRTYEQYF.

This clone was observed a few times. J is TRBJ1-2 and V is TRBV30; no clear D gene. Trimming took off 4 bases at V and 4 bases at J, with 13 bases between the two ends. This CDR3 has 13 amino acids. Germline CDR1 GTSNPN, CDR2 SVGIG (reference sequence). The CDR3 reads CAWTLDRVYGYTF. The CDR3 DNA follows: TGTGCCTGGACCCTGGATAGGGTCTATGGCTACACCTTC.

V gene TRBV7-2 combines with J gene TRBJ2-1, with D tentatively TRBD1 or TRBD2 (6 bases each). The CDR3 is 18 amino acids. Germline V gene data show CDR1 as SGHTA and CDR2 as FQGNSA. V was shortened by 1 base and J by 1 base, with 17 bases between the two germline ends. The chain's CDR3 is CASSLVVGGAGSYNEQFF. The CDR3 DNA reads TGTGCCAGCAGCTTAGTTGTGGGGGGCGCGGGGTCCTACAATGAGCAGTTCTTC.

The table lists this clone with a few counts. The CDR3 DNA reads TGTGCCAGCGGCCAGGGGCAGACCCCTCAAGAGACCCAGTACTTC. It translates to CASGQGQTPQETQYF. The chain has TRBV11-3 and TRBJ2-5; a possible D gene is TRBD1 (6 bases). V lost 8 bases, J lost 2 bases, and 18 bases lay in between. CDR1 is SGHNT, CDR2 YENEEA, per germline. CDR3 length: 15 amino acids. Complete variable domain (other parts from reference TRBV11-3 and TRBJ2-5): EAGVVQSPRYKIIEKKQPVAFWCNPISGHNTLYWYLQNLGQGPELLIRYENEEAVDDSQLPKDRFSAERLKGVDSTLKIQPAELGDSAVYLCASGQGQTPQETQYFGPGTRLLVL.

The chain has TRBV30 and TRBJ1-1, with 7 bases identical to TRBD1. The junction had 11 bases not matched to a gene; V was cut back by 4 bases and J by 6 bases. CDR3 length equals 14 residues. CDR1 GTSNPN and CDR2 SVGIG come from the germline V gene (reference sequence). CDR3 bases: TGTGCCTGGAAAGTAGGGGGCGTTTTCTCTGAAGCTTTCTTT. Its translation: CAWKVGGVFSEAFF.

The chain combines TRBV5-1 with TRBJ2-2; D is unclear. V lost 5 bases to trimming and J lost 7 bases, with 6 bases between them. CDR3 size: 11 residues. CDR1 is SGHRS, CDR2 YFSETQ, per germline. The CDR3 DNA reads TGCGCCAGCAGTATAGGCGGGGAGCTGTTTTTT. Its protein is CASSIGGELFF.

This clone came up a few times. The rearrangement uses TRBV5-6 and TRBJ2-1; 7 bases align to TRBD1. The CDR3 is 15 residues long. Germline trimming cut 4 bases from V and 4 bases from J; bases unmatched to any gene: 8. CDR1 SGHDT and CDR2 YYEEEE come from the germline V gene. The DNA for the CDR3 is TGTGCCAGCAGCCCACCACGGACAGGTTACAATGAGCAGTTCTTC. Its protein product is CASSPPRTGYNEQFF.

This clone was picked up one time. This sequence joins TRBV4-1 and TRBJ2-3; a possible D gene is TRBD2 (5 bases). V lost 0 bases, J lost 2 bases, and 9 bases lay in between. The CDR3 is 15 amino acids. Germline V gene sequence: CDR1 MGHRA, CDR2 YSYEKL. DNA for the CDR3: TGCGCCAGCAGCCAAGAATGGGGAGACACAGATACGCAGTATTTT. It yields the protein CASSQEWGDTDTQYF.

The chain employs TRBV2 and TRBJ2-7; D remains unclear. V was shortened by 8 bases and J by 3 bases, with 8 bases between the two germline ends. This CDR3 contains 11 residues. Germline values: CDR1 SNHLY, CDR2 FYNNEI. The CDR3 nucleotides read TGTGCCAGCGCGACGGGCTACGAGCAGTACTTC. Encoded protein: CASATGYEQYF.

This rearrangement joins TRBV11-3 to TRBJ2-3; no clear D. Germline V CDR1 and CDR2: SGHNT, YENEEA. The CDR3 length is 13 residues. V lost 7 bases and J lost 5, with 13 bases in between. The CDR3 loop is CASTPPSEDTQYF. CDR3 coding DNA: TGTGCCAGCACCCCACCCTCGGAAGATACGCAGTATTTT.

The J gene is TRBJ2-4, the V gene TRBV4-1; no definite D call. This CDR3 region has 14 residues. Germline loops: CDR1 MGHRA, CDR2 YSYEKL. Trimming pared 0 bases from V and 6 bases from J, leaving 9 bases between. This chain's CDR3 is CASSQDQVLNIQYF. As DNA, the CDR3 is TGCGCCAGCAGCCAAGATCAGGTTCTAAACATTCAGTACTTC.

The sample holds one count of this clone. The chain combines TRBV30 with TRBJ1-1; TRBD1 matches 7 bases. The CDR3 loop spans 14 amino acids. V was clipped by 4 bases and J by 0 bases; unmatched bases: 5. In germline, CDR1 is GTSNPN, CDR2 SVGIG (reference sequence). In DNA, the CDR3 is TGTGCCTGGACCCAGGGGACAGTGAACACTGAAGCTTTCTTT. It translates to CAWTQGTVNTEAFF.

V is TRBV6-1 and J is TRBJ1-6; no definite D call. The CDR3 extends over 15 amino acids. V lost 3 bases to trimming and J lost 3 bases, with 9 bases between them. Germline CDR1 MNHNS, CDR2 SASEGT. The CDR3 sequence is CASSDTTYYNSPLHF. CDR3 nucleotides: TGTGCCAGCAGTGACACCACCTACTATAATTCACCCCTCCACTTT.

The CDR3 nucleotides read TGTGCCAGCTCACCAATTTTAGAGGGAGTGGCTGGCTACACCTTC. It is translated as CASSPILEGVAGYTF. The J gene is TRBJ1-2, the V gene TRBV18; no reliable D call. The CDR3 spans 15 residues. V was cut by 2 bases and J by 7 bases, with 17 bases left in between. Germline CDR1 is KGHSH and CDR2 is LQKENI.

V is TRBV5-6 and J is TRBJ2-2, with 8 bases aligning to TRBD1. Germline lookup yields CDR1 SGHDT and CDR2 YYEEEE. This CDR3 spans 14 amino acids. The V segment lost 7 bases and the J segment 0 bases; nucleotides outside the gene matches: 2. The CDR3 is CASSQGANTGELFF. The CDR3 DNA follows: TGTGCCAGCTCACAGGGGGCGAACACCGGGGAGCTGTTTTTT.

V is TRBV5-6 and J is TRBJ2-2; D may be TRBD2 (5 bases). There are 15 residues in the CDR3. Germline values: CDR1 SGHDT, CDR2 YYEEEE. Trimming shortened V by 4 bases and J by 7 bases, and 17 bases separated the two germline ends. The CDR3 DNA follows: TGTGCCAGCAGCCGGCGAATGTTTCGGGACGGGGAGCTGTTTTTT. Protein product: CASSRRMFRDGELFF.